This T cell receptor beta chain was profiled in a study of cytomegalovirus exposure and HLA in healthy donors. Study-wide findings and caveats: The authors later found TCR association rates varying by HLA locus, with DRB1 most and HLA-C fewest.

60 Vbeta and 13 Jbeta primers were used in PCR. The method was immunoSEQ multiplex PCR; TCRdb's version includes in-frame clones alone and lacks a portion of them. The data show around 190,000 clones, roughly four fifths seen once. This CDR3 has 15 amino acids. The V end was cut by 4 bases, the J end by 4 bases, with 14 bases between. Germline V lookup: CDR1 MNHEY, CDR2 SMNVEV (reference sequence). With respect to this clone: No antigen is known for it.

The chain employs TRBV27 and TRBJ1-5; TRBD1 might be the D (5 bases). The receptor was derived from a man aged 30-40 years in good health and CMV-seronegative. Sequenced input: PBMCs. The CDR3 DNA reads TGTGCCAGCAGTTCAGGGAGGGAGGGTAATCAGCCCCAGCATTTT. This gives the protein CASSSGREGNQPQHF.